A selection of T cell receptor beta chains follows, all from one sample in a study of OX40 agonist ivuxolimab in advanced cancers. Method: immunoSEQ multiplex PCR; TCRdb's copy keeps in-frame clones and lacks some. The sample has around 41,000 clones; 75% to 90% are singletons. The sample here was CD4+ or CD8+ T cells sorted from blood, taken in a trial of the OX40 agonist ivuxolimab. Source of these receptors: an adult with an advanced solid tumor such as melanoma, head and neck, liver or kidney cancer. The CDR3 runs from the conserved cysteine through the conserved F or W. D genes are given only for firm matches. Rows may omit the clone size; those that give it use once, few, many or a size class.

D: -; J: TRBJ2-7; size: -; V: TRBV7-3; DNA: TGTGCCAGCAGCCTGGACTTGGGCGAGCAGTACTTC; CDR3: CASSLDLGEQYF
D: TRBD1; J: TRBJ2-3; size: -; V: TRBV6-6; DNA: TGTGCCAGCAGTTTGGGACAGGGGGCAAATACGCAGTATTTT; CDR3: CASSLGQGANTQYF
D: -; J: TRBJ1-2; size: few; V: TRBV18; DNA: TGTGCCAGCTCACCCTCCGGTCTGGATGGCTACACCTTC; CDR3: CASSPSGLDGYTF
D: TRBD1; J: TRBJ1-2; size: -; V: TRBV30; DNA: TGTGCCTGGAGGAGGGACAGCTTCTATGGCTACACCTTC; CDR3: CAWRRDSFYGYTF
D: TRBD2; J: TRBJ2-1; size: -; V: TRBV5-1; DNA: TGCGCCAGCAGCTTGGGACTAGCGGGAGCCAAGAATGAGCAGTTCTTC; CDR3: CASSLGLAGAKNEQFF
D: -; J: TRBJ2-6; size: -; V: TRBV4-2; DNA: TGTGCCAGCAGCCATGGGGACTCTGGGGCCAACGTCCTGACTTTC; CDR3: CASSHGDSGANVLTF
D: -; J: TRBJ2-2; size: -; V: TRBV5-1; DNA: TGCGCCAGCAGCCTGGGGGCCGGGGAGCTGTTTTTT; CDR3: CASSLGAGELFF
D: TRBD1; J: TRBJ2-7; size: -; V: TRBV11-2; DNA: TGTGCCAGCAGCACACAGTCCGGGACAGGGGCGTACTACGAGCAGTACTTC; CDR3: CASSTQSGTGAYYEQYF
D: -; J: TRBJ2-7; size: -; V: TRBV27; DNA: TGTGCCAGCAGGCATCCGGGCCGGTCCTACGAGCAGTACTTC; CDR3: CASRHPGRSYEQYF
D: -; J: TRBJ2-2; size: -; V: TRBV5-1; DNA: TGCGCCAGCAGCTTGGGAACACCGAACACCGGGGAGCTGTTTTTT; CDR3: CASSLGTPNTGELFF
D: TRBD2; J: TRBJ2-1; size: -; V: TRBV9; DNA: TGTGCCAGCAGCGTAGGCGGGAGATGGTACAATGAGCAGTTCTTC; CDR3: CASSVGGRWYNEQFF
D: TRBD1; J: TRBJ2-1; size: -; V: TRBV30; DNA: TGTGCCTGGATTGACAGGGGAGGGCAGTTCTTC; CDR3: CAWIDRGGQFF
D: TRBD2; J: TRBJ2-7; size: -; V: TRBV2; DNA: TGTGCCAGCAGTCCGCTAGCGGTCCAGACCTACGAGCAGTACTTC; CDR3: CASSPLAVQTYEQYF
D: TRBD2; J: TRBJ2-7; size: -; V: TRBV28; DNA: TGTGCCAGCAGCCCCACTAGCGGGAGGTACTACGAGCAGTACTTC; CDR3: CASSPTSGRYYEQYF
D: TRBD1; J: TRBJ2-1; size: -; V: TRBV7-2; DNA: TGTGCCAGCAGCGCAGGGGGCCTGGGTAATGAGCAGTTCTTC; CDR3: CASSAGGLGNEQFF
D: -; J: TRBJ2-4; size: -; V: TRBV5-4; DNA: TGTGCCAGCAGCTTTCGTACGGGGACGGCCAAAAACATTCAGTACTTC; CDR3: CASSFRTGTAKNIQYF
D: -; J: TRBJ1-2; size: -; V: TRBV10-3; DNA: TGTGCCTCTCTGTCCCGCGGACAGCACTATGGCTACACCTTC; CDR3: CASLSRGQHYGYTF
D: -; J: TRBJ2-1; size: -; V: TRBV19; DNA: TGTGCCAGTACTACCACCTTGCAGTCCTACAATGAGCAGTTCTTC; CDR3: CASTTTLQSYNEQFF
D: TRBD2; J: TRBJ2-1; size: -; V: TRBV5-1; DNA: TGCGCCAGCAGCTTGGATGTGACTAGCGGAGCGTATGAGCAGTTCTTC; CDR3: CASSLDVTSGAYEQFF
D: -; J: TRBJ2-7; size: -; V: TRBV28; DNA: TGTGCCAGCAGGCCTTGGGACGGTGCCTACGAGCAGTACTTC; CDR3: CASRPWDGAYEQYF
D: -; J: TRBJ2-3; size: -; V: TRBV7-9; DNA: TGTGCCAGCAGCTTAGGGGCAGGCACAGATACGCAGTATTTT; CDR3: CASSLGAGTDTQYF
D: -; J: TRBJ2-1; size: -; V: TRBV2; DNA: TGTGCCAGCAGTGAAAGGTTCGTGGGAGGTGAGCAGTTCTTC; CDR3: CASSERFVGGEQFF
D: TRBD1; J: TRBJ1-5; size: -; V: TRBV2; DNA: TGTGCCAGCAGCCGGGACAGTGGTATCATAAGGCAGCCCCAGCATTTT; CDR3: CASSRDSGIIRQPQHF
D: -; J: TRBJ2-7; size: -; V: TRBV6-5; DNA: TGTGCCAGCAGTTCTAGTGGGACCCGCTACGAGCAGTACTTC; CDR3: CASSSSGTRYEQYF
D: -; J: TRBJ1-5; size: -; V: TRBV7-9; DNA: TGTGCCAGCAGCAACGACATGGTTGGAAGTCAGCCCCAGCATTTT; CDR3: CASSNDMVGSQPQHF
D: -; J: TRBJ2-1; size: -; V: TRBV21-1; DNA: TGTGCCAGCAGCGGGTTGCGGGAGGTACGGGGTGAGCAGTTCTTC; CDR3: CASSGLREVRGEQFF
D: -; J: TRBJ1-3; size: -; V: TRBV7-9; DNA: TGTGCCAGCAGAAGTTTATCTGGAAACACCATATATTTT; CDR3: CASRSLSGNTIYF
D: -; J: TRBJ2-7; size: -; V: TRBV11-2; DNA: TGTGCCAGCAGCTTACAGACAGGTTCTACCTACGAGCAGTACTTC; CDR3: CASSLQTGSTYEQYF
D: -; J: TRBJ1-4; size: -; V: TRBV28; DNA: TGTGCCAGCACCGACACGGCCTATGAAAAACTGTTTTTT; CDR3: CASTDTAYEKLFF
D: TRBD1; J: TRBJ2-7; size: -; V: TRBV4-2; DNA: TGTGCCAGCAGCTTGATGGGACAGGGAGAATACGAGCAGTACTTC; CDR3: CASSLMGQGEYEQYF
D: TRBD1; J: TRBJ1-1; size: -; V: TRBV6-1; DNA: TGTGCCAGCCGGGACAGGGCTTGGACTGAAGCTTTCTTT; CDR3: CASRDRAWTEAFF
D: -; J: TRBJ1-4; size: -; V: TRBV5-1; DNA: TGCGCCAGCAGCTTGTTGAGAGGGGAGGAAAAACTGTTTTTT; CDR3: CASSLLRGEEKLFF
D: -; J: TRBJ2-2; size: -; V: TRBV29-1; DNA: TGCAGCGTTGGCACTGCCGGGGAGCTGTTTTTT; CDR3: CSVGTAGELFF
D: -; J: TRBJ1-5; size: once; V: TRBV19; DNA: TGTGCCAGTAGTATACAGGGGCAACAGCCCCAGCATTTT; CDR3: CASSIQGQQPQHF
D: TRBD1; J: TRBJ1-1; size: -; V: TRBV12-5; DNA: TGTGCTAGTGGTAGGACAGGGACAGGAGCTTTCTTT; CDR3: CASGRTGTGAFF
D: TRBD2; J: TRBJ2-1; size: -; V: TRBV5-1; DNA: TGCGCCAGCAGCTTTTTACGGCCGGGACTAGCGTTTATAAGCTCCTACAATGAGCAGTTCTTC; CDR3: CASSFLRPGLAFISSYNEQFF
D: -; J: TRBJ2-2; size: -; V: TRBV6-4; DNA: TGTGCCAGCAGTGCAGGGTTCGACACCGGGGAGCTGTTTTTT; CDR3: CASSAGFDTGELFF
D: TRBD2; J: TRBJ2-1; size: -; V: TRBV5-1; DNA: TGCGCCAGCAGCTCGACTAGCGGGCAGTTCTTC; CDR3: CASSSTSGQFF
D: TRBD2; J: TRBJ2-7; size: -; V: TRBV30; DNA: TGTGCCTGGACCCCTGTCTCGGGACTAGTTATTTACGAGCAGTACTTC; CDR3: CAWTPVSGLVIYEQYF
D: -; J: TRBJ2-7; size: -; V: TRBV5-6; DNA: TGTGCCAGCAGCTTGGCCTCCCACGAGCAGTACTTC; CDR3: CASSLASHEQYF
D: -; J: TRBJ1-6; size: -; V: TRBV6-5; DNA: TGTGCCAGCAGAGGGGAGGGTTCACCCCTCCACTTT; CDR3: CASRGEGSPLHF
D: -; J: TRBJ2-1; size: -; V: TRBV27; DNA: TGTGCCAGCAGTTTCGATCCCAGGGGTCATAGCTCCTACAATGAGCAGTTCTTC; CDR3: CASSFDPRGHSSYNEQFF
D: TRBD1; J: TRBJ2-1; size: -; V: TRBV5-1; DNA: TGCGCCAGCAGCGGAGGACAGGGGGTTCCCAATGAGCAGTTCTTC; CDR3: CASSGGQGVPNEQFF
D: TRBD2; J: TRBJ2-7; size: -; V: TRBV7-8; DNA: TGTGCCAGCAGCTTAAGCGGGAGGACCCACGAGCAGTACTTC; CDR3: CASSLSGRTHEQYF
D: TRBD2; J: TRBJ2-7; size: -; V: TRBV6-4; DNA: TGTGCCAGCAGTGTCTTAGCGGGAGACACCTACGAGCAGTACTTC; CDR3: CASSVLAGDTYEQYF
D: -; J: TRBJ1-3; size: -; V: TRBV12-5; DNA: TGTGCTAGTGGGCCCGGTGGAAACACCATATATTTT; CDR3: CASGPGGNTIYF
D: -; J: TRBJ2-3; size: once; V: TRBV7-9; DNA: TGTGCCAGCAGCTTACCCGGACGAGCAAAGTATTTT; CDR3: CASSLPGRAKYF
D: -; J: TRBJ2-1; size: -; V: TRBV5-5; DNA: TGTGCCAGCAGCTTGTTGGGAGGTAGCTCCTACAATGAGCAGTTCTTC; CDR3: CASSLLGGSSYNEQFF
D: -; J: TRBJ1-2; size: -; V: TRBV27; DNA: TGTGCCAGCAGTTTAATCGGGGGGCAGAGTGGCTACACCTTC; CDR3: CASSLIGGQSGYTF
D: -; J: TRBJ1-4; size: -; V: TRBV7-3; DNA: TGTGCCAGCAGCCTGGCACCGGGCGGAACTAATGAAAAACTGTTTTTT; CDR3: CASSLAPGGTNEKLFF